A single sample is the source of the 5 T cell receptor beta chains below, sequenced in a study of cytomegalovirus exposure and HLA in healthy donors (dated by TCRdb to 2016 to 2017). The library relied on the immunoSEQ multiplex PCR assay. A mixture of 60 forward primers for TCR Vbeta segments and 13 reverse primers for TCR Jbeta segments was used in the multiplex PCR. What TCRdb holds here is the immuneACCESS table cut down to in-frame rearrangements. Part of the clones is not present; checked against another copy, under half of the missing clones reflect an unresolved V gene, and the others are unexplained. This sample holds around 140,000 clones; roughly 76% were observed only once. The ten largest account for under 2% of the sample. Sequenced sample: PBMCs. These receptors were taken from a female donor in good health and CMV-seronegative.

This clone was observed a handful of times. The chain joins TRBV4-2 to TRBJ1-4; 7 nucleotides align to TRBD1. The V gene end was trimmed by 1 base and the J gene end by 7 bases; junction bases not matched to a gene: 9. The CDR3 covers 16 residues. Germline-derived CDR1 and CDR2 are LGHNA and YNFKEQ. In nucleotides, the CDR3 is TGTGCCAGCAGCCAAGGGAGGGACAGTGTGGGTGAAAAACTGTTTTTT. Translated, it gives CASSQGRDSVGEKLFF.

The V call is TRBV12-5, the J call TRBJ2-5; 8 positions match TRBD1. Germline V gene sequence: CDR1 LGHNT, CDR2 FRNRAP. The CDR3 length is 14 residues. Trimming at V came to 5 bases and at J to 1 base, leaving 3 bases not matched to a gene. DNA of the CDR3: TGTGCTAGTGGTCCGGGGACAGGCCAAGAGACCCAGTACTTC. This encodes CASGPGTGQETQYF.

The chain links TRBV10-3 to TRBJ1-3; TRBD1 matches at 9 bases. J gave up 5 bases and V 6 bases, and 5 bases lay outside the gene matches. Germline V gene data show CDR1 as ENHRY and CDR2 as SYGVKD. The CDR3 runs to 14 residues. CDR3 DNA: TGTGCCATCAGACTCACAGGGGGCCGAAACACCATATATTTT. It yields the protein CAIRLTGGRNTIYF.

This chain uses TRBV19 with TRBJ1-2; 9 bases are shared with TRBD1. CDR3 length equals 12 residues. With V trimmed by 8 bases and J by 4 bases, 2 bases remained unmatched. Germline V gene sequence: CDR1 LNHDA, CDR2 SQIVND (reference sequence). CDR3 sequence: CASGDRAYGYTF. The DNA of the CDR3 is TGTGCCAGTGGGGACAGGGCCTATGGCTACACCTTC.

The chain has TRBV28 and TRBJ1-4, with TRBD1 identical over 8 bases. Trimming took 8 bases from V and 1 from J; bases not matched to a gene: 6. The germline gives CDR1 MDHEN, CDR2 SYDVKM. The CDR3 spans 15 residues. The CDR3 reads CASSGGALTNEKLFF. The DNA of the CDR3 is TGTGCCAGCTCAGGGGGCGCCTTAACTAATGAAAAACTGTTTTTT.